One sample yielded the 19 T cell receptor beta chains listed below, sequenced in a study of PD-L1 blockade in urothelial cancer (dated by TCRdb to 2015 to 2018). Interpreted using the paper, the time point label stands for: peripheral blood 6 weeks after treatment start. Libraries were prepared through the immunoSEQ multiplex PCR assay. The table was pulled from immuneACCESS by TCRdb, which kept in-frame rearrangements only. Such tables lose some clones; where checked, under half of the loss comes from unresolved V genes, and the rest has no known cause. The table for this sample lists 50,000 to 60,000 clones; 88% of them were counted only once. The ten most abundant clones make up 2% to 3% of the sample. The sample in question was PBMCs, obtained around atezolizumab (anti-PD-L1) treatment. The receptors stem from a man aged 55 to 70 with urothelial cancer.

In its sample, this clone was seen once. The rearrangement uses TRBV11-3 and TRBJ1-5; maybe TRBD1 (5 bases). The germline V and J ends were trimmed by 0 bases and 0 bases, with 15 bases remaining between them. This CDR3 has 18 residues. Germline V CDR1 and CDR2: SGHNT, YENEEA. CDR3 region: CASSLDADRPLSNQPQHF. The DNA for the CDR3 is TGTGCCAGCAGCTTAGATGCCGACAGACCCCTTAGCAATCAGCCCCAGCATTTT.

The chain combines TRBV6-1 with TRBJ2-1; TRBD2 matches at 11 bases. The CDR3 is 15 residues long. Looked up from germline, CDR1 is MNHNS and CDR2 is SASEGT. V shed 2 bases and J 9 bases; nucleotides not matched to a gene: 6. This CDR3 reads CASSEWGSGGGEQFF. The CDR3, as DNA: TGTGCCAGCAGTGAATGGGGTAGCGGGGGGGGTGAGCAGTTCTTC.

The V and J genes are TRBV6-1 and TRBJ2-7, with 11 nucleotides matching TRBD1. Germline V gene sequence: CDR1 MNHNS, CDR2 SASEGT. CDR3 length: 15 residues. J lost 5 bases, V lost 3 bases, and 6 bases had no gene match. This CDR3 is CASSDRGQGGHEQYF. The CDR3 coding sequence is TGTGCCAGCAGTGACCGGGGACAGGGGGGGCACGAGCAGTACTTC.

The chain recombines TRBV9 with TRBJ1-2; D is unresolved. CDR1 and CDR2 (germline): SGDLS, YYNGEE. This CDR3 is built from 14 residues. V lost 3 bases and J lost 4, with 13 bases in between. Here the CDR3 DNA reads TGTGCCAGCAGCGGATGGACGGGAGGCTATGGCTACACCTTC. Translating it yields CASSGWTGGYGYTF.

The J gene is TRBJ2-2, the V gene TRBV6-6; 8 nucleotides agree with TRBD1. Per the germline V gene, CDR1 is MNHNY and CDR2 is SVGAGI (reference sequence). There are 15 residues in the CDR3. Trimming took 6 bases from V and 7 from J; bases not matched to a gene: 10. CDR3 in amino acids: CASSQSSGGHGELFF. CDR3 DNA: TGTGCCAGCAGCCAAAGCTCAGGGGGCCACGGGGAGCTGTTTTTT.

This chain connects TRBV5-1 to TRBJ1-1, with 8 nucleotides matching TRBD1. Trimming took 4 bases from V and 9 from J; bases not matched to a gene: 8. The CDR3 consists of 13 residues. In germline, CDR1 is SGHRS, CDR2 YFSETQ. The CDR3 loop reads CASSPNRGDQAFF. The CDR3 nucleotides read TGCGCCAGCAGCCCCAACAGGGGGGATCAAGCTTTCTTT.

V gene TRBV28 combines with J gene TRBJ1-1; 9 bases line up with TRBD1. The CDR3 spans 15 residues. The germline V gene has CDR1 MDHEN and CDR2 SYDVKM. V gave up 4 bases and J gave up 5 bases; unmatched junction bases: 8. CDR3 bases: TGTGCCAGCAGTTCACCGGGACAGGGAGAGACTGAAGCTTTCTTT. Its translation: CASSSPGQGETEAFF. The entire variable domain, with the rest obtained from reference TRBV28 and TRBJ1-1, is as follows: DVKVTQSSRYLVKRTGEKVFLECVQDMDHENMFWYRQDPGLGLRLIYFSYDVKMKEKGDIPEGYSVSREKKERFSLILESASTNQTSMYLCASSSPGQGETEAFFGQGTRLTVV.

V gene TRBV19 combines with J gene TRBJ2-3; 8 positions match TRBD2. V lost 6 bases to trimming and J lost 5 bases; unmatched junction nucleotides: 10. The CDR3 length is 15 residues. Germline CDR1 LNHDA, CDR2 SQIVND (reference sequence). CDR3 in amino acids: CASRKRGGVQDTQYF. The CDR3 region has the DNA TGTGCCAGTAGAAAACGGGGGGGCGTACAAGATACGCAGTATTTT.

The chain links TRBV6-1 to TRBJ1-1; weak D call: TRBD1 (6 bases). Trimming pared 6 bases from V and 5 bases from J, leaving 19 bases between. CDR1 is MNHNS, CDR2 SASEGT, per germline. This CDR3 has 15 amino acids. In DNA form, the CDR3 reads TGTGCCAGCAGGGGGGGGCGTCTTTTAAGGACTGAAGCTTTCTTT. Its translation: CASRGGRLLRTEAFF.

The CDR3 region is CASSKIQGVVVGGAFF. In DNA form, the CDR3 reads TGTGCCAGCAGTAAGATACAGGGAGTTGTAGTCGGGGGGGCTTTCTTT. The gene calls are TRBV7-2 and TRBJ1-1; D is possibly TRBD1 (6 bases). The CDR3 length is 16 residues. Trimming left V 6 bases short and J 11 bases short, with 28 bases between. Per the germline V gene, CDR1 is SGHTA and CDR2 is FQGNSA.

Written as DNA, the CDR3 is TGTGCCTCCCGACAGGGGGCCAGAGAGACCCAGTACTTC. Translated: CASRQGARETQYF. This sequence joins TRBV30 and TRBJ2-5, with 10 bases identical to TRBD1. This CDR3 is 13 amino acids long. Germline lookup yields CDR1 GTSNPN and CDR2 SVGIG (reference sequence). Germline trimming cut 7 bases from V and 4 bases from J; bases unmatched to any gene: 6.

This rearrangement joins TRBV18 to TRBJ1-5; D might be TRBD1 (6 bases). CDR3 size: 14 residues. V was trimmed by 1 base and J by 7 bases, leaving 11 bases between them. CDR1 is KGHSH and CDR2 is LQKENI in the germline V gene. The CDR3: CASSPQGVGQPQHF. CDR3 DNA sequence: TGTGCCAGCTCACCACAGGGGGTCGGGCAGCCCCAGCATTTT.

The chain couples TRBV30 to TRBJ1-4; 7 positions match TRBD1. Germline CDR1 is GTSNPN and CDR2 is SVGIG (reference sequence). V lost 2 bases to trimming and J lost 3 bases; unmatched junction nucleotides: 3. The CDR3 covers 14 residues. This CDR3 reads CAWSKTGPNEKLFF. CDR3 coding DNA: TGTGCCTGGAGTAAGACAGGGCCTAATGAAAAACTGTTTTTT. The whole variable domain, remainder taken from reference TRBV30 and TRBJ1-4, is SQTIHQWPATLVQPVGSPLSLECTVEGTSNPNLYWYRQAAGRGLQLLFYSVGIGQISSEVPQNLSASRPQDRQFILSSKKLLLSDSGFYLCAWSKTGPNEKLFFGSGTQLSVL.

The rearrangement links TRBV19 to TRBJ2-5, with 7 bases matching TRBD1. Looked up from germline, CDR1 is LNHDA and CDR2 is SQIVND (reference sequence). The CDR3 length is 14 residues. V gave up 5 bases and J gave up 5 bases; unmatched junction bases: 8. CDR3 DNA: TGTGCCAGTAGTCCCTCCAGGGGGATTGAGACCCAGTACTTC. Translation gives CASSPSRGIETQYF. Full variable domain (missing parts from reference TRBV19 and TRBJ2-5): DGGITQSPKYLFRKEGQNVTLSCEQNLNHDAMYWYRQDPGQGLRLIYYSQIVNDFQKGDIAEGYSVSREKKESFPLTVTSAQKNPTAFYLCASSPSRGIETQYFGPGTRLLVL.

CDR3 region: CASSGGQGPTDTQYF. The CDR3 DNA follows: TGTGCCAGCAGCGGGGGACAGGGACCCACAGATACGCAGTATTTT. The gene calls are TRBV5-6 and TRBJ2-3; 9 bases line up with TRBD1. The J segment lost 2 bases and the V segment lost 4 bases, leaving 5 bases of the junction unmatched. Germline V gene sequence: CDR1 SGHDT, CDR2 YYEEEE. The CDR3 sequence is 15 residues long.

The chain combines TRBV18 with TRBJ1-4; a possible D gene is TRBD1 (5 bases). This CDR3 has 14 amino acids. The germline gives CDR1 KGHSH, CDR2 LQKENI. V dropped 6 bases and J dropped 4 bases, with 12 bases sitting between them. CDR3 bases: TGTGCCAGCTCCGACAGCGAAGATAATGAAAAACTGTTTTTT. Amino acid sequence: CASSDSEDNEKLFF.

The V gene is TRBV5-1, the J gene TRBJ2-5; 7 bases match TRBD1. Germline V lookup: CDR1 SGHRS, CDR2 YFSETQ. The CDR3 has 14 amino acids. J lost 4 bases, V lost 0 bases, and 3 bases had no gene match. CDR3 DNA sequence: TGCGCCAGCAGCTTGGGACAGGGTAGAGAGACCCAGTACTTC. Its protein product is CASSLGQGRETQYF.

The chain uses TRBV5-6 and TRBJ2-2; possibly TRBD1 for D (6 bases). CDR1 is SGHDT and CDR2 is YYEEEE in the germline V gene. The CDR3 is made up of 16 amino acids. V shed 4 bases and J shed 5 bases, with 18 bases lying between them. CDR3 bases: TGTGCCAGCAGCGTGCGGACAGTGACGCGGACCGGGGAGCTGTTTTTT. Protein: CASSVRTVTRTGELFF.

The J gene is TRBJ2-3, the V gene TRBV30, with D possibly being TRBD2 (5 bases). The CDR3 extends over 15 amino acids. V was shortened by 5 bases and J by 6 bases, with 21 bases between the two germline ends. The V gene's germline CDR1 is GTSNPN and CDR2 SVGIG (reference sequence). CDR3 loop: CAWDPSGKFSDTQYF. CDR3 in DNA: TGTGCCTGGGACCCTTCCGGGAAGTTTTCGGATACGCAGTATTTT.